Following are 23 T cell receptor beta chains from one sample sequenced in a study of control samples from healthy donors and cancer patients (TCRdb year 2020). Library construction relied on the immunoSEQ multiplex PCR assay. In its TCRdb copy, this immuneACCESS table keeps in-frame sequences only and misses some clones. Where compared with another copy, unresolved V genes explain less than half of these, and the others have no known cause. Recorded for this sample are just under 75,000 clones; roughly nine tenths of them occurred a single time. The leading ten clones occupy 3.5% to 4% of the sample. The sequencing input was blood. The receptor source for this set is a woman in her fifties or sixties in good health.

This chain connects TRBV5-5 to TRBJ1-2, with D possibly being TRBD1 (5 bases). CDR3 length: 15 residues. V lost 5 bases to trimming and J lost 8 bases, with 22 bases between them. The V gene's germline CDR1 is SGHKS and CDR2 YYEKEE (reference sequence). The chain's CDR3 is CASSYSHQGLEGYTF. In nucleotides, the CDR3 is TGTGCCAGCAGTTACAGTCACCAGGGACTAGAAGGCTACACCTTC.

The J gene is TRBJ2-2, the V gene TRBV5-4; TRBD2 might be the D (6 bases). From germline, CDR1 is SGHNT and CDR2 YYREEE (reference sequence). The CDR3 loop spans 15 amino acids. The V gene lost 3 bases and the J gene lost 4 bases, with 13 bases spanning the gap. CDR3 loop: CASSSAGRGTGELFF. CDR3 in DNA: TGTGCCAGCAGCTCTGCGGGGCGTGGCACCGGGGAGCTGTTTTTT. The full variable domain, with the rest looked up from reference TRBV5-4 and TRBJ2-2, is ETGVTQSPTHLIKTRGQQVTLRCSSQSGHNTVSWYQQALGQGPQFIFQYYREEENGRGNFPPRFSGLQFPNYSSELNVNALELDDSALYLCASSSAGRGTGELFFGEGSRLTVL.

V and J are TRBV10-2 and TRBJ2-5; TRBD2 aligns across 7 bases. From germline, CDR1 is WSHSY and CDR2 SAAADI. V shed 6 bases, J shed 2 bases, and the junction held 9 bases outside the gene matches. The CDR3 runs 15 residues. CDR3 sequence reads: CASRTSGGVQETQYF. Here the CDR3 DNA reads TGCGCCAGCAGGACCTCGGGGGGTGTACAAGAGACCCAGTACTTC.

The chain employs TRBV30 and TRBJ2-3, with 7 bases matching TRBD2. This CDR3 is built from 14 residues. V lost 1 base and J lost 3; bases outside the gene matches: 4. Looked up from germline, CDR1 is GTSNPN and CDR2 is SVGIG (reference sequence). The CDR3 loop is CAWSGGGKTDTQYF. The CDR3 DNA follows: TGTGCCTGGAGTGGGGGAGGGAAGACAGATACGCAGTATTTT.

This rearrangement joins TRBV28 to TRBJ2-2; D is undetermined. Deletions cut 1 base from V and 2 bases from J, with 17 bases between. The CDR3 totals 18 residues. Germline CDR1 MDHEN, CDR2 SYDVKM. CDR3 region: CASSLSPWLLKNTGELFF. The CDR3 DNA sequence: TGTGCCAGCAGTTTATCCCCCTGGCTCCTAAAAAACACCGGGGAGCTGTTTTTT.

CDR3 loop: CASSATGVNSPLHF. In DNA form, the CDR3 reads TGTGCCAGCAGCGCCACAGGGGTAAATTCACCCCTCCACTTT. The rearrangement uses TRBV5-4 and TRBJ1-6, with 7 bases that match TRBD1. The CDR3 sequence is 14 residues long. Germline CDR1 is SGHNT and CDR2 is YYREEE (reference sequence). The ends lost 4 bases at V and 7 bases at J; junction bases unmatched: 5. Full variable domain (missing parts from reference TRBV5-4 and TRBJ1-6): ETGVTQSPTHLIKTRGQQVTLRCSSQSGHNTVSWYQQALGQGPQFIFQYYREEENGRGNFPPRFSGLQFPNYSSELNVNALELDDSALYLCASSATGVNSPLHFGNGTRLTVT.

CDR3 residues: CASSRSSSGGGGRAQETQYF. CDR3 DNA: TGTGCCAGCAGTAGGTCTTCGTCCGGGGGAGGGGGGCGTGCCCAAGAGACCCAGTACTTC. The chain couples TRBV28 to TRBJ2-5; possible D gene TRBD2, 7 bases. The germline V and J ends were trimmed by 5 bases and 1 base, with 29 bases remaining between them. CDR1 and CDR2 (germline): MDHEN, SYDVKM. This CDR3 spans 20 amino acids.

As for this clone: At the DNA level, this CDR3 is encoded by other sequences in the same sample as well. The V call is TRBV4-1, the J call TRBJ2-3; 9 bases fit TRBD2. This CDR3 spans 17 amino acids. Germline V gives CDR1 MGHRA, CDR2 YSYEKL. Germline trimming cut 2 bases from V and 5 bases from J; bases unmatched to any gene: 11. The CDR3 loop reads CASSQRLAGPWGDTQYF. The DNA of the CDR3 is TGCGCCAGCAGCCAAAGGCTAGCGGGACCGTGGGGAGATACGCAGTATTTT.

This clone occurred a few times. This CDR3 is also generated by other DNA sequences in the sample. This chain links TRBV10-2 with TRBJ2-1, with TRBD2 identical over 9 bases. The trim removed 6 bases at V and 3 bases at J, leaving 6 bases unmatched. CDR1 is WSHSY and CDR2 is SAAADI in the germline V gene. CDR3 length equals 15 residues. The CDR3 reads CASSLTSGGYNEQFF. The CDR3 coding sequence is TGCGCCAGCAGCCTGACTAGCGGCGGCTACAATGAGCAGTTCTTC.

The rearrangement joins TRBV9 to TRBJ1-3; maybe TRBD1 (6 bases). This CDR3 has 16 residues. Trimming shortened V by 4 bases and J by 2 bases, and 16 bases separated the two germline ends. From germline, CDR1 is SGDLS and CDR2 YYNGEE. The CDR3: CASSYGGGGTGNTIYF. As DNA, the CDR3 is TGTGCCAGCAGCTATGGAGGGGGAGGAACTGGAAACACCATATATTTT.

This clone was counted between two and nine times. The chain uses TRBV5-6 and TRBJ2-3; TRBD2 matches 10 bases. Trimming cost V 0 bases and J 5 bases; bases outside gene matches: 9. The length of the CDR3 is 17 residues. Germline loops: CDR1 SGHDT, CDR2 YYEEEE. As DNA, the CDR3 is TGTGCCAGCAGCTTGGGAGAAGCGGGAGGGCCCCGAGATACGCAGTATTTT. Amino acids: CASSLGEAGGPRDTQYF.

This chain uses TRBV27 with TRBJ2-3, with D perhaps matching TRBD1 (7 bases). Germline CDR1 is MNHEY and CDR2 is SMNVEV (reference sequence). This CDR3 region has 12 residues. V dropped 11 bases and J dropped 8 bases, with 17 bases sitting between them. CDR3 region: CAARGEEGTQYF. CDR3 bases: TGTGCCGCCAGGGGGGAGGAGGGTACGCAGTATTTT.

In DNA form, the CDR3 reads TGCAGTGCTAGTGAGGACCGTGACGGTGAGCAGTTCTTC. Protein product: CSASEDRDGEQFF. The V call is TRBV20-1, the J call TRBJ2-1; D is uncertain. V lost 3 bases and J lost 9, with 15 bases in between. The CDR3 loop spans 13 amino acids. Germline CDR1 reads DFQATT; CDR2 reads SNEGSKA (reference sequence).

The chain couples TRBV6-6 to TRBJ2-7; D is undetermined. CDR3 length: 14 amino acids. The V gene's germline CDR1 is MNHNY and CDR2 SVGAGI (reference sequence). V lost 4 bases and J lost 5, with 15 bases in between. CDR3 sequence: CASSFWTSGDEQYF. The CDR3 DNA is TGTGCCAGCAGTTTTTGGACCTCTGGGGACGAGCAGTACTTC.

The CDR3 is CASSSPTSTGELFF. CDR3 bases: TGTGCCAGCAGCTCGCCAACCTCCACCGGGGAGCTGTTTTTT. The gene calls are TRBV5-5 and TRBJ2-2, with D unclear. The germline V gene has CDR1 SGHKS and CDR2 YYEKEE (reference sequence). V lost 3 bases and J 4 bases, leaving 10 bases between the germline ends. The CDR3 sequence is 14 residues long. Complete variable domain (other parts from reference TRBV5-5 and TRBJ2-2): DAGVTQSPTHLIKTRGQQVTLRCSPISGHKSVSWYQQVLGQGPQFIFQYYEKEERGRGNFPDRFSARQFPNYSSELNVNALLLGDSALYLCASSSPTSTGELFFGEGSRLTVL.

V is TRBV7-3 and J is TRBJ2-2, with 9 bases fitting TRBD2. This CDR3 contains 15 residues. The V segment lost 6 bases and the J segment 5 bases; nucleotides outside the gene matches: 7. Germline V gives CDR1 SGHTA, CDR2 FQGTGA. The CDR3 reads CASRFSGSGTGELFF. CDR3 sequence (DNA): TGTGCCAGCAGATTTAGCGGGAGTGGGACCGGGGAGCTGTTTTTT. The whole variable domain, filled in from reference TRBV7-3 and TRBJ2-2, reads GAGVSQTPSNKVTEKGKYVELRCDPISGHTALYWYRQSLGQGPEFLIYFQGTGAADDSGLPNDRFFAVRPEGSVSTLKIQRTERGDSAVYLCASRFSGSGTGELFFGEGSRLTVL.

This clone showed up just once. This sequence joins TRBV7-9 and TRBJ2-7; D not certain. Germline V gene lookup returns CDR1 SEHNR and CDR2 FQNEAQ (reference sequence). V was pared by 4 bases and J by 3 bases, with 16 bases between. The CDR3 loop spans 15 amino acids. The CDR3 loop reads CASSSGPPEGYEQYF. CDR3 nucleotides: TGTGCCAGCAGCTCCGGACCCCCCGAAGGCTACGAGCAGTACTTC.

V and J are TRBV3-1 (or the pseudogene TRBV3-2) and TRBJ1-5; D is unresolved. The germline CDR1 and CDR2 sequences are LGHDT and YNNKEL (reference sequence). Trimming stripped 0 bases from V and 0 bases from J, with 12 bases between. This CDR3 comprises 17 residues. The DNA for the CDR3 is TGTGCCAGCAGCCAAGACTCCCTCACTAATAGCAATCAGCCCCAGCATTTT. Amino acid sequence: CASSQDSLTNSNQPQHF.

As DNA, the CDR3 is TGCGCCAGCAGCTTGGTACAGAGCTCCTACAATGAGCAGTTCTTC. Amino acids: CASSLVQSSYNEQFF. The chain links TRBV5-1 to TRBJ2-1; D not certain. In germline, CDR1 is SGHRS, CDR2 YFSETQ. V was shortened by 0 bases and J by 0 bases, with 7 bases between the two germline ends. This CDR3 comprises 15 residues.

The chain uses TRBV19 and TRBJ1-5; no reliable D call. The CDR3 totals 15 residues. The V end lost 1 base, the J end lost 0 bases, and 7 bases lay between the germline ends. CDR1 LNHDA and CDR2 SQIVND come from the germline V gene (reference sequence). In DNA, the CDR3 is TGTGCCAGTAGTATAGTAGGGAATAGCAATCAGCCCCAGCATTTT. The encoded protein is CASSIVGNSNQPQHF.

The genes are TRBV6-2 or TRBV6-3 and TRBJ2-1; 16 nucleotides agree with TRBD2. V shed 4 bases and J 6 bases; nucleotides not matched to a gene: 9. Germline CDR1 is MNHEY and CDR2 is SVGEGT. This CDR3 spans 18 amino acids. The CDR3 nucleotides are TGTGCCAGCAGTTCTACGGGACTAGCGGGAGGGTCTTTCAATGAGCAGTTCTTC. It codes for CASSSTGLAGGSFNEQFF.

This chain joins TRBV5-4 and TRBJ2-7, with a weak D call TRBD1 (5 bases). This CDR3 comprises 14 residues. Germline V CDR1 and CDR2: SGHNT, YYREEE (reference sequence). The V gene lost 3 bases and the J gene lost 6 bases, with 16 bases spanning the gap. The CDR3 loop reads CASSSDRRLGEQYF. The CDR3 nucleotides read TGTGCCAGCAGCTCCGACAGAAGGCTCGGCGAGCAGTACTTC.

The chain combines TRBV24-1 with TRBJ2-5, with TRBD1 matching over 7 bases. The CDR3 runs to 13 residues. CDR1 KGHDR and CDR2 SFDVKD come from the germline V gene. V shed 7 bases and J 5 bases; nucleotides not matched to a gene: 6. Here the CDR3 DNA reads TGTGCCACCAGAACAGGGGCCAGTGAGACCCAGTACTTC. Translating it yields CATRTGASETQYF.